This TCR beta chain emerged from a study of shared clonotypes between healthy human individuals. The CDR3 contains 15 residues. V lost 2 bases to trimming and J lost 6 bases, with 14 bases between them. The germline CDR1 and CDR2 sequences are GTSNPN and SVGIG (reference sequence). Assay used: immunoSEQ multiplex PCR; TCRdb lists only in-frame clones, some missing. This sample yields some 1 million clones, of which roughly 75% are seen a single time; approximately 1.5% belongs to the top ten. Sequenced sample: memory CD4+ T cells sorted from blood. Noted subset: CD45RA-negative fraction. The chain recombines TRBV30 with TRBJ1-6; D unclear. The sequence was obtained from a man younger than 30 in good health. The DNA of the CDR3 is TGTGCCTGGAGTAGCTCCAGTTACCTTAATTCACCCCTCCACTTT. This gives the protein CAWSSSSYLNSPLHF. Drawing the rest from reference TRBV30 and TRBJ1-6, the complete variable domain is SQTIHQWPATLVQPVGSPLSLECTVEGTSNPNLYWYRQAAGRGLQLLFYSVGIGQISSEVPQNLSASRPQDRQFILSSKKLLLSDSGFYLCAWSSSSYLNSPLHFGNGTRLTVT.